This TCR beta chain emerged from a study of T cell responses to AZD1222 COVID-19 vaccine. Turning to the study itself: Second-dose schedules of about 4 or about 12 weeks were combined. General observations from the study: Unmutated variant regions are reportedly the target of nearly half of TCRs that are spike-specific. The study found vaccine-associated CD4 TCRs spanning spike, dominant at 160-218 and 743-854.

This clone occurred once. Its target is unknown. Profiled with immunoSEQ multiplex PCR; TCRdb holds only in-frame clones, not every one. The table includes around 140,000 clones, roughly nine tenths detected once. V was trimmed by 1 base and J by 2 bases, leaving 12 bases between them. The V gene's germline CDR1 is MDHEN and CDR2 SYDVKM. There are 15 residues in the CDR3. The genes are TRBV28 and TRBJ2-7, with D uncertain. The sample consisted of peripheral blood, taken on day 0 of AZD1222 vaccination. This receptor was obtained from an adult in good health. The CDR3 protein is CASSLSTAPPYEQYF. The CDR3 bases are TGTGCCAGCAGTTTATCCACAGCTCCCCCCTACGAGCAGTACTTC.